The 9 T cell receptor beta chains in this list originate from one sample, sequenced in a study of T cells in tuberculosis. Sequencing used immunoSEQ multiplex PCR; TCRdb keeps in-frame clones, though not all of them. Among 20,000 to 25,000 clones listed, around 97% were seen once. The sample taken for sequencing was PBMCs. The source of these receptors is a donor aged 10 to 29 with latent tuberculosis or without tuberculosis infection.

The rearrangement uses TRBV6-5 and TRBJ2-5, with TRBD1 identical over 9 bases. This CDR3 is built from 13 residues. Germline V CDR1 and CDR2: MNHEY, SVGAGI. With V trimmed by 9 bases and J by 5 bases, 7 bases remained unmatched. This chain's CDR3 is CASHRGLWETQYF. The CDR3 DNA sequence: TGTGCCAGTCACAGGGGGCTTTGGGAGACCCAGTACTTC.

The CDR3 nucleotides read TGCGCCAGCAGTCATCCGGGACAGGGGCGAGAGACCCAGTACTTC. This sequence encodes CASSHPGQGRETQYF. J is TRBJ2-5 and V is TRBV5-1; 10 bases match TRBD1. The junction had 8 bases not matched to a gene; V was cut back by 5 bases and J by 4 bases. Germline values: CDR1 SGHRS, CDR2 YFSETQ. The CDR3 has 15 amino acids.

The rearrangement uses TRBV5-4 and TRBJ1-1, with 8 bases identical to TRBD1. CDR3 length: 14 residues. Germline CDR1 SGHNT, CDR2 YYREEE (reference sequence). V shed 4 bases, J shed 0 bases, and the junction held 2 bases outside the gene matches. Written as DNA, the CDR3 is TGTGCCAGCAGCCTGACAGGGGTGAACACTGAAGCTTTCTTT. Translation gives CASSLTGVNTEAFF.

The DNA of the CDR3 is TGTGCCAGCAGCTTTATCTCCCCGGGACAGGTGAACACTGAAGCTTTCTTT. Its protein product is CASSFISPGQVNTEAFF. The chain couples TRBV7-2 to TRBJ1-1; 8 bases map to TRBD1. There are 17 residues in the CDR3. J gave up 0 bases and V 3 bases, and 9 bases lay outside the gene matches. Germline assignment: CDR1 SGHTA and CDR2 FQGNSA.

The chain recombines TRBV6-1 with TRBJ2-5; D is possibly TRBD1 (5 bases). Germline values: CDR1 MNHNS, CDR2 SASEGT. V shed 4 bases and J shed 5 bases, with 17 bases lying between them. This CDR3 is built from 15 residues. CDR3 in DNA: TGTGCCAGCAGTGTAATTACAGGATTCGGGGAGACCCAGTACTTC. Protein sequence: CASSVITGFGETQYF.

The CDR3 spells CASSPLGGNEQYF. The CDR3 DNA reads as TGTGCCAGCAGCCCCCTTGGCGGTAACGAGCAGTACTTC. The rearrangement uses TRBV7-6 and TRBJ2-7; D is unresolved. CDR1 and CDR2 (germline): SGHVS, FNYEAQ. Trimming stripped 5 bases from V and 5 bases from J, with 13 bases between. The CDR3 loop spans 13 amino acids.

The chain links TRBV2 to TRBJ2-5; D gene unclear. The CDR3 sequence is 11 residues long. The germline V and J ends were trimmed by 7 bases and 5 bases, with 8 bases remaining between them. Germline V CDR1 and CDR2: SNHLY, FYNNEI. The CDR3 here is CASIVGETQYF. The CDR3 region has the DNA TGTGCCAGCATAGTCGGGGAGACCCAGTACTTC. The full variable domain, rest sourced from reference TRBV2 and TRBJ2-5, is EPEVTQTPSHQVTQMGQEVILRCVPISNHLYFYWYRQILGQKVEFLVSFYNNEISEKSEIFDDQFSVERPDGSNFTLKIRSTKLEDSAMYFCASIVGETQYFGPGTRLLVL.

Remarks on this clone: Compared with germline, one end of the junction differs, possibly owing to a read error. V is TRBV6-1 and J is TRBJ2-7; D perhaps matches TRBD2 (6 bases). CDR1 is MNHNS and CDR2 is SASEGT in the germline V gene. CDR3 length equals 12 residues. DNA for the CDR3: TGTGCCAGCAGTGACGGGGGACCGCCGGAGGACTTC. Translating gives CASSDGGPPEDF.

The chain combines TRBV30 with TRBJ1-5; D not resolved. Germline lookup yields CDR1 GTSNPN and CDR2 SVGIG (reference sequence). The CDR3 contains 14 residues. Deletions cut 0 bases from V and 4 bases from J, with 10 bases between. DNA of the CDR3: TGTGCCTGGAGTGTAGGAGGGTCTAATCAGCCCCAGCATTTT. It codes for CAWSVGGSNQPQHF.